The clone carrying this TCR beta chain appeared many times. Antigen specificity is unknown. At one end the junction does not follow the germline gene, possibly because of a read error. Each CDR3 protein gets one entry after TCRdb re-called the 5' RACE reads with MiXCR. The sample records roughly 350,000 distinct CDR3 sequences, around 9% being singletons. This sample stems from a study of identical twins. Study outcomes and limitations: Excess sharing by twins proved weaker in beta out-of-frame sequences.

CDR1 and CDR2 (germline): SGHTA, FQGNSA. The CDR3 extends over 13 amino acids. This TCR was sampled from a woman between 50 and 59 years old in good health. The sequencing input was naive T cells sorted from blood. The chain has TRBV7-2 and TRBJ2-7; D is uncertain. The CDR3 loop is CASSLAFDNEQYF. The CDR3 nucleotides read TGTGCCAGCAGCTTAGCTTTTGATAACGAACAGTACTTC.